The clone carrying this T cell receptor (beta chain) was detected a few times. Its target is unknown. Unmatched junction bases numbered 9, after V lost 0 bases and J lost 6 bases. Germline CDR1 reads SGDLS; CDR2 reads YYNGEE. This CDR3 has 16 amino acids. The sample belongs to a study of T cells in localized non-small cell lung cancer. Findings of the study overall: Within adjacent lung there appeared a median around 55 of the top 100 tumor clones. Maximal T cell clonality occurred in uninvolved adjacent lung, with tumor ranking below it. Since sequencing was restricted to only one region of the tumor, intratumor heterogeneity remains a possibility. There was an association of higher blood T cell density with longer overall survival.

The repertoire was sequenced with immunoSEQ multiplex PCR; TCRdb's copy has only in-frame clones and lacks some. Among roughly 1,800 clones, approximately 35% were seen once, and the ten largest hold around 7%. The V and J genes are TRBV9 and TRBJ2-1, with 7 bases fitting TRBD2. Material: lung tumor tissue, obtained before any cancer treatment. The source is a female donor of 60 years or more with stage II squamous cell lung carcinoma. CDR3 DNA sequence: TGTGCCAGCAGCGTAGTTAGCCTAGCGGAACTCAATGAGCAGTTCTTC. As protein: CASSVVSLAELNEQFF.